Each of the 2 T cell receptor beta chains below was sequenced from the same sample in a study of response to subunit inactivated influenza vaccine. TCRdb reprocessed the RT-PCR reads via MiXCR and lists one record per CDR3 protein. The sample gives about 700,000 distinct CDR3 sequences, approximately 14% of which show up once; around a tenth is in the top ten. The sequences come from PBMCs from blood, collected approximately 13 days after vaccination. These receptors all stem from a man aged 45-60 years who received an inactivated influenza vaccine.

A few counts support this clonotype. The V and J genes are TRBV30 and TRBJ2-5; 9 bases are shared with TRBD1. CDR3 length: 13 amino acids. V dropped 7 bases and J dropped 7; count of bases not matched to a gene: 10. Germline V gene data show CDR1 as GTSNPN and CDR2 as SVGIG (reference sequence). CDR3 DNA: TGTGCCTCCAGGACAGGGGTAGGGGTGACCCAGTACTTC. This sequence encodes CASRTGVGVTQYF.

At least ten counts were recorded for this clonotype. The chain recombines TRBV5-1 with TRBJ1-3; the D gene is possibly TRBD1 (6 bases). The germline V and J ends were trimmed by 4 bases and 4 bases, with 9 bases remaining between them. CDR1 and CDR2 (germline): SGHRS, YFSETQ. The CDR3 loop spans 13 amino acids. Here the CDR3 DNA reads TGCGCCAGCAGCCCCGGGACAGGAAACACCATATATTTT. Translated: CASSPGTGNTIYF.